This T cell receptor (beta chain) is drawn from a study of blood T cell dynamics during melanoma immunotherapy. Germline CDR1 is LNHNV and CDR2 is YYDKDF (reference sequence). The length of the CDR3 is 14 residues. The trim removed 5 bases at V and 6 bases at J, leaving 5 bases unmatched. TCRdb's copy holds only in-frame clones and misses some; the assay was immunoSEQ multiplex PCR. Among 200 or so clones listed, about 85% were seen once. Points on this clone: The antigen remains unidentified.

General observations from the study: Cell-free DNA CDR3 sequences most resembled the immune-effector CD8+ subset, which was also most clonal.

The time point was: pre-treatment baseline. Response was assessed by RECIST 1.1 at 12 weeks, except a couple of rapid progressors. No patient had earlier systemic cancer treatment, concurrent immunosuppressants, or another active cancer. The V call is TRBV15, the J call TRBJ1-5; TRBD1 agrees at 9 bases. The source was naive CD8+ T cells from blood, collected from a patient treated with checkpoint blockade. The sequence came from a human donor with melanoma. In DNA form, the CDR3 reads TGTGCCACCAGCCCCGGGACAGGGATTCAGCCCCAGCATTTT. This sequence encodes CATSPGTGIQPQHF.